This TCR beta chain was documented in a study of Ad26.COV2.S vaccination and SARS-CoV-2 variants. The study, taken as a whole, reports: Non-spike TCR breadth did not differ much between vaccine and placebo recipients.

The protocol was immunoSEQ multiplex PCR, while the TCRdb copy is restricted to in-frame clones and leaves out a portion. The table lists 410,000 or so clones, about 93% of them singletons. Concerning this clone itself: Its antigen is as yet unknown. At the DNA level, this CDR3 is encoded by other sequences in the same sample as well.

V shed 5 bases, J shed 4 bases, and the junction held 2 bases outside the gene matches. Germline CDR1 reads MNHEY; CDR2 reads SVGAGI. This CDR3 contains 14 residues. Treatment denoted: around 19 received Ad26.COV2.S at low or high dose, single or two shots; about five received placebo; per-sample allocation not given. Sampling was done on day 63 after the first vaccine or placebo injection. The TCR comes from a person aged 18-60 years who received the Ad26.COV2.S COVID-19 vaccine or a placebo. The chain carries TRBV6-5 and TRBJ1-5, with 10 bases fitting TRBD1. The sample consisted of peripheral blood, taken in a trial of Ad26.COV2.S vaccine versus placebo. The DNA for the CDR3 is TGTGCCAGCAGTCGGACAGGGGGGAATCAGCCCCAGCATTTT. This gives the protein CASSRTGGNQPQHF.